The 12 T cell receptor beta chains below come from one sample, sequenced in a study of cytomegalovirus exposure and HLA in healthy donors. PCR amplification relied on 60 Vbeta primers (plus 13 Jbeta primers). Method: immunoSEQ multiplex PCR; TCRdb's copy keeps in-frame clones and lacks some. This sample's table has over 120,000 clones. Source material: PBMCs. These receptors originate from a male donor in good health and CMV-seronegative.

The chain links TRBV18 to TRBJ2-5; tentatively, D is TRBD2 (5 bases). V was shortened by 5 bases and J by 3 bases, with 10 bases between the two germline ends. CDR1 is KGHSH, CDR2 LQKENI, per germline. This CDR3 is 13 amino acids long. The CDR3 spells CASSSGLEETQYF. CDR3 nucleotide sequence: TGTGCCAGCTCATCCGGACTGGAAGAGACCCAGTACTTC.

V gene TRBV5-1 combines with J gene TRBJ1-3; 10 bases are a match to TRBD1. With 3 bases clipped from V and 0 bases from J, the junction kept 9 bases outside the gene matches. The CDR3 runs 18 residues. Germline V gene lookup returns CDR1 SGHRS and CDR2 YFSETQ. The CDR3 sequence: CASSSTPGQGSSGNTIYF. The CDR3 nucleotides read TGCGCCAGCAGCTCGACCCCGGGACAGGGGAGCTCTGGAAACACCATATATTTT.

This chain uses TRBV18 with TRBJ2-7, with 9 bases lining up with TRBD2. The CDR3 length is 14 residues. The J segment lost 2 bases and the V segment lost 2 bases, leaving 1 base of the junction unmatched. Germline V gene data show CDR1 as KGHSH and CDR2 as LQKENI. The CDR3 coding sequence is TGTGCCAGCTCACCAGCGGGGGGGACCTACGAGCAGTACTTC. Amino acid sequence: CASSPAGGTYEQYF.

The rearrangement uses TRBV11-2 and TRBJ2-5, with D unresolved. V gave up 5 bases and J gave up 2 bases, with 12 bases separating them. There are 14 residues in the CDR3. Germline values: CDR1 SGHAT, CDR2 FQNNGV. DNA of the CDR3: TGTGCCAGCAGCCTAACAGAGACGCAAGAGACCCAGTACTTC. Translating it yields CASSLTETQETQYF.

The chain links TRBV4-2 to TRBJ1-2; 7 nucleotides agree with TRBD1. The V segment lost 0 bases and the J segment 8 bases; nucleotides outside the gene matches: 9. The CDR3 has 15 amino acids. Per germline, CDR1 LGHNA and CDR2 YNFKEQ. CDR3 sequence: CASSQDLPQGGGYTF. The CDR3 DNA reads as TGTGCCAGCAGCCAAGATCTCCCCCAGGGGGGAGGCTACACCTTC.

The chain has TRBV7-8 and TRBJ1-5; 9 bases line up with TRBD1. The V gene end was trimmed by 5 bases and the J gene end by 0 bases; junction bases not matched to a gene: 5. The CDR3 has 16 residues. From germline, CDR1 is SGHVS and CDR2 FQNEAQ. DNA of the CDR3: TGTGCCAGCAGCACCGGGACAGGGTATAGCAATCAGCCCCAGCATTTT. Its translation is CASSTGTGYSNQPQHF.

This chain connects TRBV28 to TRBJ1-6; a possible D gene is TRBD1 (5 bases). This CDR3 is 15 amino acids long. V lost 5 bases to trimming and J lost 7 bases, with 15 bases between them. Germline V lookup: CDR1 MDHEN, CDR2 SYDVKM. For the CDR3, the DNA is TGTGCCAGCAGTCTCGTCCAGGGCTACAATTCACCCCTCCACTTT. Translating gives CASSLVQGYNSPLHF.

The V gene is TRBV6-1, the J gene TRBJ1-2, with D uncertain. This CDR3 spans 15 amino acids. Trimming pared 3 bases from V and 3 bases from J, leaving 14 bases between. Per the germline V gene, CDR1 is MNHNS and CDR2 is SASEGT. The CDR3 region has the DNA TGTGCCAGCAGTGACTACAGCTCTTCCGACTATGGCTACACCTTC. Amino acids: CASSDYSSSDYGYTF.

The gene calls are TRBV30 and TRBJ2-1; 8 bases agree with TRBD1. The CDR3 contains 15 residues. V trimming: 0 bases; J trimming: 0 bases; junction bases outside the gene matches: 1. Germline CDR1 and CDR2: GTSNPN and SVGIG (reference sequence). CDR3 nucleotides: TGTGCCTGGAGTGTAGGGACAGGCTCCTACAATGAGCAGTTCTTC. Amino acid sequence: CAWSVGTGSYNEQFF.

This chain uses TRBV5-6 with TRBJ1-5; 7 bases are a match to TRBD1. J gave up 2 bases and V 4 bases, and 6 bases lay outside the gene matches. The CDR3 loop spans 15 amino acids. Looked up from germline, CDR1 is SGHDT and CDR2 is YYEEEE. The CDR3 reads CASSLRQGRNQPQHF. The CDR3 DNA reads as TGTGCCAGCAGCCTTAGACAGGGACGCAATCAGCCCCAGCATTTT.

The chain combines TRBV28 with TRBJ1-5; 8 bases align to TRBD1. Looked up from germline, CDR1 is MDHEN and CDR2 is SYDVKM. The trim removed 8 bases at V and 9 bases at J, leaving 24 bases unmatched. CDR3 length equals 18 residues. The CDR3 is CASGPVTGAFGSSWPQHF. Here the CDR3 DNA reads TGTGCCAGCGGCCCGGTGACAGGGGCCTTCGGGAGTTCCTGGCCCCAGCATTTT.

The genes are TRBV6-6 and TRBJ1-3; TRBD1 is a possible D gene (6 bases). Deletions cut 2 bases from V and 4 bases from J, with 9 bases between. CDR3 length: 14 residues. Per germline, CDR1 MNHNY and CDR2 SVGAGI (reference sequence). CDR3 sequence reads: CASSYGQGGNTIYF. The CDR3 coding sequence is TGTGCCAGCAGTTACGGCCAGGGGGGAAACACCATATATTTT.